Described below is a single T cell receptor (beta chain) sequence and its context. The data were obtained in a study of blood T cell repertoires in COVID-19. Overall study context: Material from acute and convalescent COVID-19 was sourced from the United States, Italy and Spain. PBMCs, B-cell-depleted T cells, or T cells provided the cDNA or gDNA that made up the material.

Germline-derived CDR1 and CDR2 are KGHSH and LQKENI. CDR3 length: 12 amino acids. V was shortened by 2 bases and J by 3 bases, with 4 bases between the two germline ends. Original processing methods: Researchers report that nucleated cell counts were estimated from reference gene primer amplification. The repertoire was sequenced with immunoSEQ multiplex PCR; TCRdb's copy has only in-frame clones and lacks some. The V and J calls and clone size are taken from that table; D and trimming were inferred from the DNA. In the table there are 110,000 or so clones, roughly 88% of which are singletons. The chain couples TRBV18 to TRBJ2-5, with D uncertain. The sequence derives from a woman between 70 and 85 years old who had recovered from COVID-19. Material: peripheral blood. The CDR3 nucleotides are TGTGCCAGCTCACCAATCAAAGAGACCCAGTACTTC. This gives the protein CASSPIKETQYF.